This TCR beta chain was obtained from a study of ipilimumab plus nivolumab after autologous stem cell transplantation. For the study at large: Typical patient got 5 or 6 ipilimumab doses and about eight nivolumab doses (median). DLBCL patients had primary refractory or relapsed disease.

The junction had 15 bases not matched to a gene; V was cut back by 3 bases and J by 8 bases. Germline-derived CDR1 and CDR2 are SGHRS and YFSETQ. The CDR3 has 17 amino acids. Checkpoint therapy with ipilimumab 1 mg/kg began 14 to 28 days after transplant. Dosing: nivolumab 3 mg/kg IV, weeks 1, 4, 7, 10, then every two weeks to week 26. TCRdb's table, derived via immunoSEQ multiplex PCR, lists solely in-frame clones and lacks some. The table includes 15,000 to 20,000 clones, less than 75% detected once. The receptor comes from a male donor with diffuse large B-cell lymphoma. This sequence joins TRBV5-1 and TRBJ2-1; TRBD1 matches 9 bases. Material: PBMCs, obtained in a trial of ipilimumab plus nivolumab as post-transplant consolidation. As DNA, the CDR3 is TGCGCCAGCAGCTCCTCCGGGACAGGGTCCTCTGGCGATGAGCAGTTCTTC. It codes for CASSSSGTGSSGDEQFF. Looking up the rest from reference TRBV5-1 and TRBJ2-1 gives the full variable domain: KAGVTQTPRYLIKTRGQQVTLSCSPISGHRSVSWYQQTPGQGLQFLFEYFSETQRNKGNFPGRFSGRQFSNSRSEMNVSTLELGDSALYLCASSSSGTGSSGDEQFFGPGTRLTVL.